Each of the 13 T cell receptor beta chains below was sequenced from the same sample in a study of T cells after yellow fever vaccination. TCRdb re-analysed the 5' RACE reads in MiXCR, keeping a single row per CDR3 protein. This sample yields almost 600,000 distinct CDR3 sequences, of which around an eighth are seen a single time; 11% to 15% belongs to the top ten. This sample comprised PBMCs, obtained on the day of the yellow fever booster vaccination. These receptors originate from a man younger than 40 who received the YFV17D yellow fever vaccine.

This sequence joins TRBV7-9 and TRBJ2-5; D is undetermined. Trimming shortened V by 8 bases and J by 0 bases, and 13 bases separated the two germline ends. CDR1 SEHNR and CDR2 FQNEAQ come from the germline V gene (reference sequence). The CDR3 loop spans 14 amino acids. The CDR3 loop is CASWLYDNQETQYF. The DNA for the CDR3 is TGTGCCAGCTGGCTCTACGACAACCAAGAGACCCAGTACTTC. Full variable domain (outside the CDR3, taken from reference TRBV7-9 and TRBJ2-5): DTGVSQNPRHKITKRGQNVTFRCDPISEHNRLYWYRQTLGQGPEFLTYFQNEAQLEKSRLLSDRFSAERPKGSFSTLEIQRTEQGDSAMYLCASWLYDNQETQYFGPGTRLLVL.

The chain combines TRBV11-3 with TRBJ2-3; the D gene is possibly TRBD2 (6 bases). The V end was cut by 2 bases, the J end by 2 bases, with 14 bases between. The germline gives CDR1 SGHNT, CDR2 YENEEA. CDR3 length: 16 residues. The CDR3: CASSLNGGIFTDTQYF. The CDR3 region has the DNA TGTGCCAGCAGCTTAAACGGCGGGATTTTCACAGATACGCAGTATTTT.

This clonotype showed up just a few times. This chain uses TRBV7-2 with TRBJ2-3; D is uncertain. Germline CDR1 reads SGHTA; CDR2 reads FQGNSA. V lost 3 bases to trimming and J lost 6 bases, with 13 bases between them. The CDR3 loop spans 14 amino acids. CDR3 bases: TGTGCCAGCAGCTTTTCTGGGCCCGGGGATACGCAGTATTTT. Translated: CASSFSGPGDTQYF.

This clonotype has a handful of counts. The chain links TRBV29-1 to TRBJ2-7; 7 bases fit TRBD1. J gave up 0 bases and V 2 bases, and 4 bases lay outside the gene matches. Germline assignment: CDR1 SQVTM and CDR2 ANQGSEA. This CDR3 has 14 amino acids. The CDR3: CSVESDRSSYEQYF. CDR3 DNA sequence: TGCAGCGTTGAATCGGACAGGAGCTCCTACGAGCAGTACTTC.

This clonotype was counted between two and nine times. J is TRBJ2-3 and V is TRBV5-4; the D is unclear. V lost 2 bases and J lost 0, with 10 bases in between. Germline V CDR1 and CDR2: SGHNT, YYREEE (reference sequence). This CDR3 spans 15 amino acids. In DNA, the CDR3 is TGTGCCAGCAGCTTCCAGACTTCTAGCACAGATACGCAGTATTTT. Translated: CASSFQTSSTDTQYF.

The V call is TRBV20-1, the J call TRBJ1-2; 7 bases match TRBD1. V was pared by 5 bases and J by 8 bases, with 11 bases of the junction left unmatched. The CDR3 is made up of 13 amino acids. CDR1 is DFQATT, CDR2 SNEGSKA, per germline (reference sequence). In DNA, the CDR3 is TGCAGTGCTCGACAGGGTGGGGGGTCGGGCTACACCTTC. Its protein product is CSARQGGGSGYTF.

The chain employs TRBV7-6 and TRBJ2-2; TRBD2 matches 7 bases. CDR1 is SGHVS, CDR2 FNYEAQ, per germline. Losses at the gene ends were 1 base for V and 4 bases for J; bases not matched to a gene: 9. This CDR3 has 17 amino acids. In DNA, the CDR3 is TGTGCCAGCAGCTTAGGGGGCGGGAGCACAGTCACCGGGGAGCTGTTTTTT. Amino acid sequence: CASSLGGGSTVTGELFF.

V gene TRBV5-6 combines with J gene TRBJ2-2; D call uncertain. Germline-derived CDR1 and CDR2 are SGHDT and YYEEEE. The CDR3 contains 16 residues. V gave up 0 bases and J gave up 6 bases, with 15 bases separating them. CDR3 DNA sequence: TGTGCCAGCAGCTTGGCGGCTTGGGGAAAGTCCGGGGAGCTGTTTTTT. This sequence encodes CASSLAAWGKSGELFF.

This clonotype was counted only a few times. The chain uses TRBV7-9 and TRBJ2-3; D gene unclear. Germline CDR1 reads SEHNR; CDR2 reads FQNEAQ (reference sequence). This CDR3 region has 17 residues. Trimming cost V 4 bases and J 0 bases, with 17 bases left between them. The DNA for the CDR3 is TGTGCCAGCAGCTCAAACGGTGGGCAGTTTAGCACAGATACGCAGTATTTT. It specifies CASSSNGGQFSTDTQYF. The variable domain in full, with the rest retrieved from reference TRBV7-9 and TRBJ2-3, is DTGVSQNPRHKITKRGQNVTFRCDPISEHNRLYWYRQTLGQGPEFLTYFQNEAQLEKSRLLSDRFSAERPKGSFSTLEIQRTEQGDSAMYLCASSSNGGQFSTDTQYFGPGTRLTVL.

This clonotype was counted only a few times. J is TRBJ2-2 and V is TRBV20-1; no reliable D call. The germline gives CDR1 DFQATT, CDR2 SNEGSKA (reference sequence). The CDR3 spans 13 residues. Trimming took 0 bases from V and 0 from J, leaving 2 bases between them. The CDR3 region is CSARDPNTGELFF. The CDR3 nucleotides are TGCAGTGCTAGAGATCCGAACACCGGGGAGCTGTTTTTT.

This clonotype was counted between two and nine times. This chain uses TRBV4-3 with TRBJ2-2; D not certain. The V gene's germline CDR1 is LGHNA and CDR2 YSLEER. The V and J ends lost 0 bases and 4 bases respectively, with 6 bases between them. The CDR3 sequence is 14 residues long. The chain's CDR3 is CASSQDLATGELFF. In DNA, the CDR3 is TGCGCCAGCAGCCAAGATCTCGCCACCGGGGAGCTGTTTTTT.

This CDR3 is CSAPTGSGTEAFF. Written as DNA, the CDR3 is TGCAGTGCTCCCACAGGGTCGGGCACTGAAGCTTTCTTT. The V gene is TRBV20-1, the J gene TRBJ1-1, with D possibly TRBD1 on 6 matching bases. This CDR3 comprises 13 residues. V gave up 5 bases and J gave up 4 bases, with 14 bases separating them. The V gene's germline CDR1 is DFQATT and CDR2 SNEGSKA (reference sequence).

The chain is built from TRBV20-1 and TRBJ1-5, with D perhaps TRBD1 (5 bases). The CDR3 runs to 12 residues. Germline CDR1 DFQATT, CDR2 SNEGSKA (reference sequence). V was clipped by 7 bases and J by 12 bases, with 19 bases between them. DNA of the CDR3: TGCAGTGTAGGTCGGGGACTGGGGGACCAGCATTTT. Its translation: CSVGRGLGDQHF.